The T cell receptor beta chain described here comes from a study of T cell repertoires in cytomegalovirus infection. Study-level points and caveats: Summed frequency of public TCR beta families distinguished CMV carriers with the relevant HLA.

As concerns this clonotype: Antigen specificity is unknown.

The CDR3 covers 15 residues. The germline gives CDR1 SEHNR, CDR2 FQNEAQ (reference sequence). Trimming shortened V by 4 bases and J by 13 bases, and 20 bases separated the two germline ends. TCRdb independently ran MiXCR on the reads; one entry per CDR3 protein. The table records around 69,000 distinct CDR3 sequences, around 30% of them present only once. The chain employs TRBV7-9 and TRBJ1-6; a possible D gene is TRBD1 (5 bases). The sequence derives from a human donor in good health (CMV status not recorded). Some clones in this sample may be carry-over from other donors' samples. The sequencing used CD8+ T cells from cultured PBMCs, collected from culture after CMV antigen stimulation. The CDR3 region is CASSSLQALGRPLHF. CDR3 nucleotides: TGTGCCAGCAGCTCCCTACAGGCGTTGGGAAGGCCCCTCCACTTT.